This TCR beta chain was sequenced during a study of regulatory T cells in long-lasting Graves disease (dated by TCRdb to about 2021). Regarding the research as a whole: Newly diagnosed Graves' disease patients had taken antithyroid drugs for less than 3 months. This study used TCR sequencing and RNA sequencing of peripheral blood to compare persistent Graves' disease patients against newly diagnosed Graves' disease patients. The study was registered as a clinical trial and conducted in China. A total of around 35 samples underwent TCR sequencing: roughly 13 from persistent and 20 from newly diagnosed Graves' disease patients. Overall results and qualifications from the work: The small sample size was acknowledged by the authors as a limitation that may reduce accuracy. Sequencing and analysis were restricted to the TCR beta chain. Compared with newly diagnosed patients, persistent Graves' disease patients had lower TCR Shannon entropy and fewer highly expanded clones, which suggests clonal expansion. Patients with persistent disease shared more public clonotypes (around 3,000) than newly diagnosed patients did (966). Because the primary lesion, thyroid tissue, could not be accessed, the study looked at peripheral blood alone. Preferential use of TRBV28, TRBJ1-2 and TRBJ2-5 was observed in persistent disease, whereas TRBV20-1 and TRBJ2-1 were favored in newly diagnosed disease.

In this sample, this clonotype turned up a few times. The antigen this receptor binds is unknown. No much larger clonotype is one base removed from it; base qualities were not supplied. The trim is 3 bases for V and 2 bases for J, with a gap of 13 bases between the germline ends. Spanning cysteine to phenylalanine, the CDR3 consists of 15 amino acids. The sequence is cut down to CDR3 DNA, 45 bases in frame from base 1. Sequences KGHSH (CDR1) and LQKENI (CDR2) are obtained from the germline V gene. In the paper's terms, the time point label means: newly diagnosed GD, antithyroid drugs for less than 3 months. RNA was extracted from PBMCs in TRIzol for both TCR sequencing and RNA sequencing. The diagnosis of Graves' disease followed American Thyroid Association guidelines. The patients came from an endocrinology department in Xi'an, China. Each patient gave 9 to 10 milliliters of peripheral blood, collected in an EDTA anticoagulant tube. Ficoll Paque Plus density gradient separation was used to isolate PBMCs, and no further T cell sorting was performed. An Agilent 2100 Bioanalyzer and agarose gel were used to assess RNA quality, and a NanoDrop 2000 was used to measure RNA concentration.

Library preparation was by multiplex PCR. The data were produced on an Illumina HiSeq 4000. CDR3 regions were amplified by Arm-PCR with iRepertoire HTBI primers to construct TCR beta libraries. PCR products were gel purified before sequencing. In the paper's pipeline: Across samples, around 58 TRBV and 15 or so TRBJ segments were identified and used for gene usage analysis of CDR3 amino acid clonotypes. Filtered high-quality paired reads were merged into contigs using COPE and FqMerger. BLAST was used to align contigs to IMGT TRBV, TRBD and TRBJ reference genes, and CDR3 was defined according to IMGT. Clonotypes above 0.1% frequency were classified as highly expanded clones. Repertoire diversity was measured by Shannon entropy, and V-J evenness by the Gini coefficient. Public clonotypes were defined as clonotypes shared by more than one individual. TCRdb cleaned the public reads at Q25 with fastp, built clones with MiXCR and kept in-frame beta chains. Each CDR3 protein appears once, grouped with its most common genes and DNA. TCRdb's processing, not the authors' own work, is the source of the V and J calls. The table for this sample lists around 460,000 distinct CDR3 sequences; 11% to 15% of them were counted only once. Jointly, the top ten make up around a sixth of the sample.

This sample also appeared in a second study, on T cells in Graves' hyperthyroidism and ophthalmopathy. Per the second study: Graves' hyperthyroidism was defined as stable when no progression to ophthalmopathy occurred over 18 months of follow-up. Hyperthyroidism patients were newly diagnosed, with disease duration under 2 months, and aged 18 to 65 years. The study excluded patients with uncontrolled infections, other autoimmune diseases, pregnancy or lactation. Diagnoses were based on clinical symptoms, serum thyroxine and TRAb, thyroid ultrasound and orbital computed tomography. The TCR CDR3 was subjected to a first round of RT-PCR using the HTBI primer set and the Qiagen OneStep RT-PCR kit. Most expanded thyroid clonotypes (frequency above 0.001) were also detected in blood, suggesting blood repertoires may reflect thyroid immune responses. In cross-validation, a model built on a 13 V-J signature told ophthalmopathy apart from stable hyperthyroidism with 85% to 90% sensitivity and about 81% specificity, and in testing the same model reached 80%/75%. In validation, the model predicted progression to ophthalmopathy with 55% to 71% sensitivity and less than 80% specificity, a median of around six months before onset. To identify distinguishing TCR V-J signatures, a discovery cohort of 90 to 100 patients was used, comprising 40 to 45 with Graves' ophthalmopathy and roughly 60 with stable Graves' hyperthyroidism. Whether ophthalmopathy could be predicted prospectively was tested in an independent validation cohort made up of 18 to 20 hyperthyroidism patients plus 17 patients who later progressed to ophthalmopathy. The 80 to 100 discovery patients were randomly divided into training and test sets at a 7:3 ratio. Thyroid tissue and blood T-cell repertoires from more than five Graves' hyperthyroidism patients were also compared in the study. Following sampling, methimazole starting at 30 mg daily was given to hyperthyroidism patients, and high-dose intravenous methylprednisolone was given to ophthalmopathy patients. Libraries were constructed in a second round of multiplex PCR, after which size selection and purification were carried out. Paired-end sequencing of the libraries was performed with 100 bp reads on an Illumina HiSeq2000. SOAPnuke was used to process the raw data, with reads discarded if the reads contained adapters or uncalled bases, had a mean Phred below 15, or lacked an exact constant-primer or identifier match. High-quality paired reads were merged with COPE v1.2.5, and unique nucleotide sequences were defined as clonotypes. MiTCR v1.1 was used to align clonotypes to the IMGT TRBV, TRBD and TRBJ reference segments. Only V-J combinations with frequency above 0.0001, covering 99% to 99.2% of repertoires, were analysed. A TCS score was defined as the ratio of F50 (clonal expansion) to E x V (chaos), with BLOSUM62-based TCRdist applied between CDR3 peptides within each V-J. Welch's t-statistics and random forest reduced approximately 520 V-J features to 13, which were used in a naive Bayes classifier (R e1071). Sample size was not statistically predetermined, and investigators were not blinded to group allocation. The paper reports TCR Vbeta CDR3 sequencing of about 140 peripheral blood samples: some 44 ophthalmopathy, 70 to 85 hyperthyroidism and around 17 progressor patients.

The sequence was collected from a woman aged 45-65 years with Graves disease. Donor details come from another sample of the same person, matched by shared clones. The source was peripheral blood mononuclear cells (PBMCs), collected at new diagnosis, from a patient treated with antithyroid drugs. Recombination linked TRBV18 to TRBJ1-2; a tentative D call is TRBD1 (5 bases match). The nucleotide sequence is given as TGTGCCAGCTCACCTGGGGCAGGAGCGAACTATGGCTACACCTTC. Protein translation: CASSPGAGANYGYTF.